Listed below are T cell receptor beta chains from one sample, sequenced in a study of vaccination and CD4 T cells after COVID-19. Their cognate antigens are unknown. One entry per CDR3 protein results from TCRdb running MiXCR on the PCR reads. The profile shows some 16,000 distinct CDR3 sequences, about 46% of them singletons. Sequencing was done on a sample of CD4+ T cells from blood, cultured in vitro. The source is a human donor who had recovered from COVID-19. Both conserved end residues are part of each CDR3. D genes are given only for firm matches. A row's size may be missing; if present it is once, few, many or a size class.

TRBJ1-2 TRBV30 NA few CAWSVNSHFYGYTF TGTGCCTGGAGTGTGAACAGCCATTTCTATGGCTACACCTTC
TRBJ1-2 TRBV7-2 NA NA CASSSWGDYGYTF TGTGCCAGCAGCTCGTGGGGGGACTATGGCTACACCTTC
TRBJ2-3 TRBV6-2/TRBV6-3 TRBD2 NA CASSYIASGNTQYF TGTGCCAGCAGTTACATCGCTAGCGGGAATACGCAGTATTTT
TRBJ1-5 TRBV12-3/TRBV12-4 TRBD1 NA CASSNRGVGHQPQHF TGTGCCAGCAGTAACAGGGGAGTTGGGCATCAGCCCCAGCATTTT
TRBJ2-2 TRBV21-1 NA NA CASSGTSGRPGELFF TGTGCCAGCAGCGGGACTAGCGGGAGGCCCGGGGAGCTGTTTTTT
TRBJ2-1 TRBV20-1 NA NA CSAGQVGAHNEQFF TGCAGTGCGGGTCAAGTAGGGGCACACAATGAGCAGTTCTTC
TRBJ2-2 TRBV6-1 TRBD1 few CASSTQGINTGELFF TGTGCCAGCAGTACACAGGGGATAAACACCGGGGAGCTGTTTTTT
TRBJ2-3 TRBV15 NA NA CATSRDLGGTTDTQYF TGTGCCACCAGCAGAGATTTGGGCGGGACCACAGATACGCAGTATTTT
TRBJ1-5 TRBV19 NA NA CATTREVNQPQHF TGTGCCACCACGAGGGAGGTCAATCAGCCCCAGCATTTT
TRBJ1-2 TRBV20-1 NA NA CSARKSAGTQRYGYTF TGCAGTGCTAGAAAATCAGCAGGGACGCAAAGATATGGCTACACCTTC
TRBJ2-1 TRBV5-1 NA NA CASSLETYNEQFF TGCGCCAGCAGCCTAGAGACCTACAATGAGCAGTTCTTC
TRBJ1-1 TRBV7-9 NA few CASSTRGGNTEAFF TGTGCCAGCAGCACCCGGGGGGGGAACACTGAAGCTTTCTTT
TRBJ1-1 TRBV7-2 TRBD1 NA CASSKLGQGHTEAFF TGTGCCAGCAGCAAGCTGGGACAGGGTCATACTGAAGCTTTCTTT
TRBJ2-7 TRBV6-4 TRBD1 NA CASITDRDEQYF TGTGCCAGCATTACCGACAGGGACGAGCAGTACTTC
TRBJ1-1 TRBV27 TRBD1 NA CASSLDRDKEAFF TGTGCCAGCAGTTTAGACAGGGACAAAGAAGCTTTCTTT
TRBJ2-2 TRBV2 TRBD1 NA CASSEMGQVITGELFF TGTGCCAGCAGTGAAATGGGACAGGTGATTACCGGGGAGCTGTTTTTT
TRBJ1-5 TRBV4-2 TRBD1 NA CASSLDRGGNQPQHF TGTGCCAGCAGCCTCGACAGGGGTGGCAATCAGCCCCAGCATTTT
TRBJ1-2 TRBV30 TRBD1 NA CAWSPGTGYGYTF TGTGCCTGGAGTCCCGGGACAGGGTATGGCTACACCTTC
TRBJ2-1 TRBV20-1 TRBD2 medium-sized CSAGSGSDNEQFF TGCAGTGCTGGAAGCGGGAGCGACAATGAGCAGTTCTTC
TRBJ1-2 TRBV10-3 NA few CAITGPMFYGYTF TGTGCCATCACTGGACCGATGTTCTATGGCTACACCTTC
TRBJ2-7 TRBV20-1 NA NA CSARSGGSTYEQYF TGCAGTGCTAGATCTGGCGGGTCCACGTACGAGCAGTACTTC
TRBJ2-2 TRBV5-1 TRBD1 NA CASSSGQGAGTGELFF TGCGCCAGCAGCTCGGGACAGGGGGCCGGCACCGGGGAGCTGTTTTTT
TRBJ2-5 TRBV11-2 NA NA CASSLGQVIETQYF TGTGCCAGCAGCTTAGGGCAGGTGATCGAGACCCAGTACTTC
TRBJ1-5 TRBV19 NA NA CASSTVEVGNQPQHF TGTGCCAGTAGTACAGTGGAAGTGGGCAATCAGCCCCAGCATTTT
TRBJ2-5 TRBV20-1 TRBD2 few CSARGHRGVGQETQYF TGCAGTGCTAGAGGCCACCGGGGGGTGGGGCAAGAGACCCAGTACTTC
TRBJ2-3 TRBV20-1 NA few CSARPSRSASTDTQYF TGCAGTGCTAGACCTTCTCGATCGGCCAGCACAGATACGCAGTATTTT
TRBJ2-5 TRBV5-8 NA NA CASSLPGREGTQYF TGTGCCAGCAGCTTGCCGGGCAGGGAAGGGACCCAGTACTTC
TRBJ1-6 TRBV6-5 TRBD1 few CASSYLTGTVNSPLHF TGTGCCAGCAGTTACCTAACCGGGACAGTAAATTCACCCCTCCACTTT
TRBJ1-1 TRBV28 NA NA CASRSGTTNTEAFF TGTGCCAGCAGATCGGGAACTACGAACACTGAAGCTTTCTTT
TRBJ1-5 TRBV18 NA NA CASSPILVTDGNQPQHF TGTGCCAGCTCACCCATTTTAGTAACGGACGGAAATCAGCCCCAGCATTTT
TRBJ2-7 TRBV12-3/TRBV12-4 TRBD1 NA CASSLQGAGREQYF TGTGCCAGCAGTCTGCAGGGGGCAGGAAGGGAGCAGTACTTC
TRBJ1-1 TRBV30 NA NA CAWSLAGDRPAFF TGTGCCTGGAGCCTTGCAGGAGACAGGCCAGCTTTCTTT
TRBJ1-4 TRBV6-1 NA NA CASSRAGTSNEKLFF TGTGCCAGCAGTAGAGCCGGGACAAGTAATGAAAAACTGTTTTTT
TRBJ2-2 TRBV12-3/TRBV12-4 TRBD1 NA CASSPRDSTGELFF TGTGCCAGCAGTCCCCGGGACAGCACCGGGGAGCTGTTTTTT
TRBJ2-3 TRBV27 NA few CASSLGRGTDTQYF TGTGCCAGCAGTTTAGGGCGAGGCACAGATACGCAGTATTTT
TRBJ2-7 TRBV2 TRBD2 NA CASGIAGGSYEQYF TGTGCCAGCGGGATAGCGGGGGGCTCCTACGAGCAGTACTTC
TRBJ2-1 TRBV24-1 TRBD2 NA CATSDLKRGDGEQFF TGTGCCACCAGTGATTTGAAGCGGGGGGACGGGGAGCAGTTCTTC
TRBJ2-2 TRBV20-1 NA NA CSAAVQGGTGELFF TGCAGTGCTGCCGTTCAGGGAGGAACCGGGGAGCTGTTTTTT
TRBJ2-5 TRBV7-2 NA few CASSLGVPTETQYF TGTGCCAGCAGCTTAGGAGTCCCCACAGAGACCCAGTACTTC
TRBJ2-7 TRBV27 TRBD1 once CASSLWDSRSEQYF TGTGCCAGCAGTTTATGGGACAGCCGCTCGGAGCAGTACTTC
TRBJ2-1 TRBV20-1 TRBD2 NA CSARGTGTSVSSYNEQFF TGCAGTGCTAGAGGCACCGGGACTAGCGTCAGCTCCTACAATGAGCAGTTCTTC
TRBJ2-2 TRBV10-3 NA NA CAIGGTDRGAGELFF TGTGCCATCGGGGGGACGGACCGAGGTGCCGGGGAGCTGTTTTTT
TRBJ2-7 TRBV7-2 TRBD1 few CASSSQIAGTGQYEQYF TGTGCCAGCAGCTCACAAATCGCCGGGACAGGCCAATACGAGCAGTACTTC
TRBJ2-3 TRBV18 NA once CASSPMGGTTDTQYF TGTGCCAGCTCACCAATGGGCGGGACCACAGATACGCAGTATTTT
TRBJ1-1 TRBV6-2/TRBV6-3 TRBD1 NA CASSRQGRTEAFF TGTGCCAGCAGCCGACAGGGGAGGACTGAAGCTTTCTTT
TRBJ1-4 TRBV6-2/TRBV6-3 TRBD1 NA CASSYLGQGYEKLFF TGTGCCAGCAGTTACTTGGGACAGGGCTATGAAAAACTGTTTTTT
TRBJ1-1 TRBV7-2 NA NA CASSLIRVNTEAFF TGTGCCAGCAGCTTGATCAGGGTTAACACTGAAGCTTTCTTT
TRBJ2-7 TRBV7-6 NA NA CASSLEGGGQYF TGTGCCAGCAGCTTAGAGGGAGGCGGGCAGTACTTC
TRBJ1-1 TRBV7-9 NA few CASSGGGLMNTEAFF TGTGCCAGCAGTGGGGGAGGGCTAATGAACACTGAAGCTTTCTTT
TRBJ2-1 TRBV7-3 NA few CASSSQRSGYNEQFF TGTGCCAGCAGCTCCCAGCGTTCCGGGTACAATGAGCAGTTCTTC
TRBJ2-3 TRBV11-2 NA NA CASSLDRGSTDTQYF TGTGCCAGCAGCTTAGATCGAGGGAGCACAGATACGCAGTATTTT
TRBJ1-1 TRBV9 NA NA CASSVGPGRNTEAFF TGTGCCAGCAGCGTAGGACCCGGGCGGAACACTGAAGCTTTCTTT
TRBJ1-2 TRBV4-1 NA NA CASSQGEGVNYGYTF TGCGCCAGCAGCCAAGGGGAAGGGGTAAACTATGGCTACACCTTC
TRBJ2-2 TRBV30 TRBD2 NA CAWYGGGALDTGELFF TGTGCCTGGTACGGCGGGGGGGCCTTGGACACCGGGGAGCTGTTTTTT
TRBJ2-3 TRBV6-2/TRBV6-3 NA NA CASSPPRERGDREQYF TGTGCCAGCAGTCCACCCCGGGAGCGGGGGGACAGGGAGCAGTATTTT
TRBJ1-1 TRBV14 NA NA CASSQDMATEAFF TGTGCCAGCAGCCAAGATATGGCCACTGAAGCTTTCTTT
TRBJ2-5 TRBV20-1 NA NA CSGQSQETQYF TGCAGTGGTCAGTCACAAGAGACCCAGTACTTC
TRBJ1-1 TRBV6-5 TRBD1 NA CASSYSRGDTEAFF TGTGCCAGCAGTTACTCCAGGGGGGACACTGAAGCTTTCTTT
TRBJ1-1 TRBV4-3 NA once CASSQGSTAYTEAFF TGCGCTAGCAGCCAGGGTTCAACGGCGTACACTGAAGCTTTCTTT